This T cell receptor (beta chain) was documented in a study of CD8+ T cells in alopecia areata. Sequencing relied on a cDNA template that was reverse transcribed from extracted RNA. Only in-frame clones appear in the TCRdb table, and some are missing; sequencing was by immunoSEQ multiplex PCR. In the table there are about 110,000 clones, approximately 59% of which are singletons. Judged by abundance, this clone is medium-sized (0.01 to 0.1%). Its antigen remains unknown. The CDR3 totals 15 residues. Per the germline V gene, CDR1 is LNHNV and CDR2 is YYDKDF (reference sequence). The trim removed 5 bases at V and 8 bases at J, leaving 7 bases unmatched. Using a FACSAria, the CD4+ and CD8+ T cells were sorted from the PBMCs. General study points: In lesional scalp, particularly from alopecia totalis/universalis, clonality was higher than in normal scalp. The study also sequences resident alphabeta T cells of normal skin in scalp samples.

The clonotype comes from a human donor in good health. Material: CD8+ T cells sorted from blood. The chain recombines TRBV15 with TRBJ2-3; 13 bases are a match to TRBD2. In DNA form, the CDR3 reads TGTGCCACCAGCGAAACTAGCGGGGGGGCCAGTACGCAGTATTTT. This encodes CATSETSGGASTQYF.